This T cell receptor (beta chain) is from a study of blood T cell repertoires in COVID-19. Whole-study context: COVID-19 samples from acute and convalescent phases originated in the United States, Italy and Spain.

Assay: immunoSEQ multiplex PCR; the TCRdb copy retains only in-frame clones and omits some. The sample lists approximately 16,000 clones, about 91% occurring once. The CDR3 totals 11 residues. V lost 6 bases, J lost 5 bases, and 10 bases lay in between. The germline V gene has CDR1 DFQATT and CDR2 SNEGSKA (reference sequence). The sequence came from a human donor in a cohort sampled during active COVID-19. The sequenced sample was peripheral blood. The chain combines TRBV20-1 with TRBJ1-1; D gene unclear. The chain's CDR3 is CSAIGRTEAFF. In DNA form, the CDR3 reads TGCAGTGCAATCGGGAGGACTGAAGCTTTCTTT.